The 29 T cell receptor beta chains listed next were all sequenced from one sample in a study of blood T cells in healthy people across ages. A second PCR of 7 to 11 cycles used a sample-barcoded 5' primer and a J-beta primer mix. TCRdb passed the 5' RACE reads through MiXCR, listing each CDR3 protein once. This table has about a million distinct CDR3 sequences, roughly two fifths appearing once. The specimen sequenced was blood. Source of these receptors: a man younger than 30 in good health.

The CDR3 is CASSPEVGKNTEAFF. Here the CDR3 DNA reads TGTGCCAGCAGCCCCGAGGTGGGAAAGAACACTGAAGCTTTCTTT. The rearrangement uses TRBV5-5 and TRBJ1-1; no firm D call. V was clipped by 4 bases and J by 1 base, with 14 bases between them. Germline values: CDR1 SGHKS, CDR2 YYEKEE (reference sequence). The CDR3 length is 15 residues.

J is TRBJ2-1 and V is TRBV20-1; 10 bases agree with TRBD2. Germline V gene data show CDR1 as DFQATT and CDR2 as SNEGSKA (reference sequence). The J segment lost 8 bases and the V segment lost 1 base, leaving 8 bases of the junction unmatched. CDR3 length: 15 residues. The CDR3 sequence: CSARGIERGGHEQFF. The CDR3 DNA reads as TGCAGTGCTAGAGGTATCGAGCGGGGGGGCCATGAGCAGTTCTTC.

This clonotype has just a few counts. V and J are TRBV10-3 and TRBJ1-4; D is uncertain. With 0 bases removed from V and 7 bases from J, the gap between germline ends came to 12 bases. Germline CDR1 and CDR2: ENHRY and SYGVKD. There are 15 residues in the CDR3. CDR3 sequence reads: CAISESGDGLEKLFF. The CDR3 DNA reads TGTGCCATCAGTGAGTCAGGAGACGGCCTTGAAAAACTGTTTTTT.

This clonotype was seen once. Mismatch with germline at one junction end may stem from a read error. The chain employs TRBV6-6 and TRBJ2-7, with a possible D match to TRBD2 (5 bases). The CDR3 extends over 16 amino acids. The V gene's germline CDR1 is MNHNY and CDR2 SVGAGI (reference sequence). The CDR3 coding sequence is TGTGCCAGCAGTTACCCTGGACGTCTTGCGGGCTACGAGCAGTGCTTC. This codes for CASSYPGRLAGYEQCF.

J is TRBJ1-5 and V is TRBV7-9, with TRBD1 matching over 7 bases. CDR1 SEHNR and CDR2 FQNEAQ come from the germline V gene (reference sequence). The CDR3 is 13 residues long. V was clipped by 5 bases and J by 7 bases; unmatched bases: 5. CDR3 residues: CASSEVTGQPQHF. For the CDR3, the DNA is TGTGCCAGCAGCGAGGTGACAGGGCAGCCCCAGCATTTT. Based on the CDR3 plus reference TRBV7-9 and TRBJ1-5, the full variable domain is DTGVSQNPRHKITKRGQNVTFRCDPISEHNRLYWYRQTLGQGPEFLTYFQNEAQLEKSRLLSDRFSAERPKGSFSTLEIQRTEQGDSAMYLCASSEVTGQPQHFGDGTRLSIL.

The V call is TRBV20-1, the J call TRBJ2-3; 15 bases agree with TRBD2. The germline V gene has CDR1 DFQATT and CDR2 SNEGSKA (reference sequence). Trimming took 8 bases from V and 2 from J; bases not matched to a gene: 5. The CDR3 spans 15 residues. The CDR3 here is CSSGTSGGPTDTQYF. Written as DNA, the CDR3 is TGCAGTTCCGGGACTAGCGGGGGGCCCACAGATACGCAGTATTTT.

The J gene is TRBJ1-2, the V gene TRBV12-3 or TRBV12-4, with 8 bases fitting TRBD1. The junction had 9 bases not matched to a gene; V was cut back by 1 base and J by 8 bases. The CDR3 extends over 15 amino acids. CDR3 sequence: CASSLDWTGLGGYTF. For the CDR3, the DNA is TGTGCCAGCAGTTTAGATTGGACAGGGTTAGGAGGCTACACCTTC.

The table lists this clonotype with a few counts. V gene TRBV5-1 combines with J gene TRBJ2-5; D not certain. V was clipped by 4 bases and J by 5 bases, with 12 bases between them. Germline V gene lookup returns CDR1 SGHRS and CDR2 YFSETQ. The CDR3 covers 13 residues. CDR3 residues: CASSAMIRETQYF. CDR3 coding DNA: TGCGCCAGCAGCGCCATGATCAGGGAGACCCAGTACTTC. Full variable domain (rest looked up from reference TRBV5-1 and TRBJ2-5): KAGVTQTPRYLIKTRGQQVTLSCSPISGHRSVSWYQQTPGQGLQFLFEYFSETQRNKGNFPGRFSGRQFSNSRSEMNVSTLELGDSALYLCASSAMIRETQYFGPGTRLLVL.

The gene calls are TRBV20-1 and TRBJ1-4; tentatively, D is TRBD1 (6 bases). CDR1 and CDR2 from the germline V gene are DFQATT and SNEGSKA (reference sequence). The length of the CDR3 is 17 residues. V was cut by 3 bases and J by 4 bases, with 21 bases left in between. The CDR3 DNA reads TGCAGTGCTAGCCGCTACAGGGAGGCTGGGCTTAATGAAAAACTGTTTTTT. It specifies CSASRYREAGLNEKLFF.

The chain carries TRBV11-2 and TRBJ2-5; tentatively, D is TRBD2 (5 bases). CDR1 SGHAT and CDR2 FQNNGV come from the germline V gene. V shed 5 bases and J shed 5 bases, with 18 bases lying between them. There are 15 residues in the CDR3. CDR3 DNA sequence: TGTGCCAGCAGCCCCCCTGGAGGAATGCAGGAGACCCAGTACTTC. Translation gives CASSPPGGMQETQYF.

This clonotype occurred a few times. This chain links TRBV28 with TRBJ1-2, with TRBD1 as a possible D gene (5 bases). Germline loops: CDR1 MDHEN, CDR2 SYDVKM. The CDR3 runs 15 residues. Trimming stripped 5 bases from V and 0 bases from J, with 13 bases between. The CDR3 sequence: CASSLRGATNYGYTF. The DNA of the CDR3 is TGTGCCAGCAGTCTCCGAGGGGCAACTAACTATGGCTACACCTTC.

V usage is TRBV4-2 and J usage is TRBJ2-3; either TRBD1 or TRBD2 may supply D (5 bases each). CDR3 size: 15 residues. CDR1 is LGHNA, CDR2 YNFKEQ, per germline. The V end lost 0 bases, the J end lost 1 base, and 8 bases lay between the germline ends. CDR3: CASSQETGRTDTQYF. DNA of the CDR3: TGTGCCAGCAGCCAAGAGACGGGACGCACAGATACGCAGTATTTT.

V is TRBV7-3 and J is TRBJ2-3; no clear D gene. The CDR3 totals 13 residues. V lost 5 bases and J lost 6, with 12 bases in between. The germline V gene has CDR1 SGHTA and CDR2 FQGTGA. The CDR3 bases are TGTGCCAGCAGCCCCAAGATTGGGGATACGCAGTATTTT. As protein: CASSPKIGDTQYF.

This chain uses TRBV10-3 with TRBJ2-2; D assignment may be TRBD1 or TRBD2 (5 bases each). Germline assignment: CDR1 ENHRY and CDR2 SYGVKD. V was cut by 10 bases and J by 2 bases, with 14 bases left in between. The CDR3 extends over 14 amino acids. As DNA, the CDR3 is TGTGCCACCGTGGGACCGAGAAACACCGGGGAGCTGTTTTTT. Its protein is CATVGPRNTGELFF.

This clonotype was picked up many times. The rearrangement uses TRBV6-2 or TRBV6-3 and TRBJ2-7, with D perhaps TRBD1 (5 bases). Trimming took 8 bases from V and 3 from J, leaving 14 bases between them. The CDR3 is made up of 13 amino acids. Germline loops: CDR1 MNHEY, CDR2 SVGEGT. The CDR3: CASSLDSLYEQYF. DNA of the CDR3: TGTGCCAGCTCCCTCGACAGCCTCTACGAGCAGTACTTC.

This sequence joins TRBV7-2 and TRBJ2-1, with TRBD2 identical over 12 bases. V shed 0 bases and J 0 bases; nucleotides not matched to a gene: 3. This CDR3 comprises 18 residues. In germline, CDR1 is SGHTA, CDR2 FQGNSA. The CDR3, as DNA: TGTGCCAGCAGCTTAGCACCGACTAGCGGGAGCTCCTACAATGAGCAGTTCTTC. Residues: CASSLAPTSGSSYNEQFF.

This rearrangement joins TRBV4-2 to TRBJ1-3; D is possibly TRBD1 (6 bases). Trimming took 4 bases from V and 0 from J, leaving 25 bases between them. The germline gives CDR1 LGHNA, CDR2 YNFKEQ. This CDR3 comprises 20 residues. The CDR3 bases are TGTGCCAGCAGCCTTAATCCGGACAGTCGGGGCCCTAACTCTGGAAACACCATATATTTT. Its translation: CASSLNPDSRGPNSGNTIYF.

There are a few counts of this clonotype. The rearrangement joins TRBV20-1 to TRBJ1-2; 9 positions agree with TRBD1. Germline-derived CDR1 and CDR2 are DFQATT and SNEGSKA (reference sequence). V shed 4 bases and J 5 bases; nucleotides not matched to a gene: 5. The CDR3 has 13 amino acids. In nucleotides, the CDR3 is TGCAGTGCTATATACAGGGGGCAATATGGCTACACCTTC. Translated: CSAIYRGQYGYTF.

This chain joins TRBV4-2 and TRBJ1-4, with D perhaps TRBD1 (5 bases). The germline V and J ends were trimmed by 5 bases and 8 bases, with 15 bases remaining between them. The CDR3 length is 14 residues. Germline-derived CDR1 and CDR2 are LGHNA and YNFKEQ. DNA for the CDR3: TGTGCCAGCAGCGCTGAGGGCGGGGGAGAAAAACTGTTTTTT. Protein sequence: CASSAEGGGEKLFF.

About this clonotype: One junction end disagrees with the germline gene, perhaps due to a read error. The chain has TRBV24-1 and TRBJ2-3, with 7 bases matching TRBD1. CDR1 is KGHDR and CDR2 is SFDVKD in the germline V gene. The CDR3 runs 16 residues. The DNA of the CDR3 is TGTGTCACCAGTGATTTGGGGGACAGCAGCACAGATACGCAGTATTTT. Translating it yields CVTSDLGDSSTDTQYF.

This clonotype was counted between two and nine times. The rearrangement uses TRBV6-5 and TRBJ2-7; 7 bases agree with TRBD1. This CDR3 contains 15 residues. Germline V gene lookup returns CDR1 MNHEY and CDR2 SVGAGI. V shed 0 bases and J 3 bases; nucleotides not matched to a gene: 5. For the CDR3, the DNA is TGTGCCAGCAGTTACTCCGGGACAGCGAACTACGAGCAGTACTTC. Protein product: CASSYSGTANYEQYF.

The chain links TRBV12-5 to TRBJ2-3, with D uncertain. This CDR3 region has 17 residues. V was shortened by 4 bases and J by 1 base, with 18 bases between the two germline ends. Germline V gene sequence: CDR1 LGHNT, CDR2 FRNRAP. This CDR3 is CASGSPKPTPGTDTQYF. DNA for the CDR3: TGTGCTAGTGGTTCTCCAAAGCCTACCCCGGGCACAGATACGCAGTATTTT. The whole variable domain, remainder taken from reference TRBV12-5 and TRBJ2-3, is DARVTQTPRHKVTEMGQEVTMRCQPILGHNTVFWYRQTMMQGLELLAYFRNRAPLDDSGMPKDRFSAEMPDATLATLKIQPSEPRDSAVYFCASGSPKPTPGTDTQYFGPGTRLTVL.

The chain joins TRBV9 to TRBJ1-1; D may be TRBD1 (6 bases). V lost 5 bases to trimming and J lost 5 bases, with 19 bases between them. The CDR3 sequence is 15 residues long. From germline, CDR1 is SGDLS and CDR2 YYNGEE. CDR3 amino acids: CASSELPDSGTEAFF. The CDR3 DNA sequence: TGTGCCAGCAGTGAACTTCCGGACAGTGGAACTGAAGCTTTCTTT.

The genes are TRBV20-1 and TRBJ2-3; no clear D. There are 14 residues in the CDR3. Germline values: CDR1 DFQATT, CDR2 SNEGSKA (reference sequence). The V end was cut by 6 bases, the J end by 0 bases, with 13 bases between. The CDR3 bases are TGCAGTGCCCCGACTTCCCTAAGCACAGATACGCAGTATTTT. This sequence encodes CSAPTSLSTDTQYF.

This clonotype occurred a few times. The chain combines TRBV28 with TRBJ1-2, with 9 bases matching TRBD1. With 1 base clipped from V and 2 bases from J, the junction kept 8 bases outside the gene matches. This CDR3 contains 17 residues. In germline, CDR1 is MDHEN, CDR2 SYDVKM. In DNA, the CDR3 is TGTGCCAGCAGTTTATCGGGACAGGGATGGCAAAACTATGGCTACACCTTC. As protein: CASSLSGQGWQNYGYTF.

In this sample, this clonotype turned up many times. The V and J genes are TRBV12-3 or TRBV12-4 and TRBJ2-3; D could derive from TRBD1 or TRBD2 (5 bases each). The CDR3 length is 16 residues. V gave up 4 bases and J gave up 2 bases, with 16 bases separating them. The CDR3, as DNA: TGTGCCAGCAGTTCCCCCTGGGGCGGGCCCACAGATACGCAGTATTTT. The encoded protein is CASSSPWGGPTDTQYF.

J is TRBJ2-4 and V is TRBV6-5; 7 nucleotides align to TRBD1. The J call may be wrong; the DNA end is better matched by TRBJ2-7. The CDR3 consists of 14 residues. Germline assignment: CDR1 MNHEY and CDR2 SVGAGI. Here the CDR3 DNA reads TGTGCCAGCAGTTACAGGACAGGCTTCTACGAGCAGTACTTC. Residues: CASSYRTGFYEQYF.

CDR3 region: CSVPGPDTEAFF. The CDR3 DNA sequence: TGCAGCGTTCCCGGGCCCGACACTGAAGCTTTCTTT. This rearrangement joins TRBV29-1 to TRBJ1-1; no clear D gene. Germline V gene sequence: CDR1 SQVTM, CDR2 ANQGSEA. V lost 5 bases to trimming and J lost 3 bases, with 10 bases between them. The length of the CDR3 is 12 residues.

The chain is built from TRBV2 and TRBJ2-5; D ambiguous. Trimming shortened V by 5 bases and J by 1 base, and 14 bases separated the two germline ends. This CDR3 contains 15 residues. Per germline, CDR1 SNHLY and CDR2 FYNNEI. CDR3 residues: CASSPLRPGQETQYF. CDR3 in DNA: TGTGCCAGCAGTCCCCTACGCCCGGGCCAAGAGACCCAGTACTTC.